This TCR beta chain comes out of a study of cytomegalovirus exposure and HLA in healthy donors. Germline CDR1 reads LGHNT; CDR2 reads FRNRAP. V shed 3 bases and J shed 1 base, with 13 bases lying between them. This CDR3 contains 16 residues. PCR amplification relied on 60 Vbeta primers (plus 13 Jbeta primers). TCRdb's table, derived via immunoSEQ multiplex PCR, lists solely in-frame clones and lacks some. The repertoire holds approximately 180,000 clones, around 70% seen once, with about 2.7% in the top ten. Each donor was healthy, and each was a bone marrow donor. This clone occurred a few times. Antigen specificity is unknown. The study's findings and limits: Under in vitro conditions, three CMV-associated chains were confirmed as specific for CMV antigens.

Sequenced material: PBMCs. This chain uses TRBV12-5 with TRBJ1-3; TRBD1 might be the D (6 bases). The TCR was taken from a male donor in good health and CMV-seronegative. Here the CDR3 DNA reads TGTGCTAGTGGTTTACAGGGAAGTGGGTCTGGAAACACCATATATTTT. This translates into CASGLQGSGSGNTIYF.